This TCR beta chain was captured in a study of cytomegalovirus exposure and HLA in healthy donors. This clone has more than one count but fewer than ten. The antigen remains unidentified. Whole-study results and caveats: As confirmed in vitro, three CMV-associated chains were specific for CMV antigens. A previous analysis found most TCR beta V segments productive roughly 90% or roughly 30% of the time.

V was trimmed by 5 bases and J by 5 bases, leaving 15 bases between them. From germline, CDR1 is SGHVS and CDR2 FQNEAQ. CDR3 length: 14 amino acids. This PCR relied on a set of 60 Vbeta primers and 13 Jbeta primers. Sequenced by immunoSEQ multiplex PCR; TCRdb stores in-frame clones only, minus some. The data show approximately 100,000 clones, around 66% seen once. The receptor's source is a woman in her forties or fifties in good health and CMV-seronegative. The chain couples TRBV7-8 to TRBJ1-2; a weak D match, TRBD1 (6 bases). The sequenced material came from PBMCs. For the CDR3, the DNA is TGTGCCAGCAGCCTCGACAGGATATCTTATGGCTACACCTTC. As protein: CASSLDRISYGYTF.